A selection of T cell receptor beta chains follows, all from one sample in a study of cytomegalovirus exposure and HLA in healthy donors. Sequenced by immunoSEQ multiplex PCR; TCRdb stores in-frame clones only, minus some. This table holds around 190,000 clones, 80% to 85% found once. The sequencing sample was made of PBMCs. These receptors were taken from a woman in her thirties or forties in good health and CMV-seronegative. The CDR3 runs from the conserved cysteine through the conserved F or W. A D gene is named only where the DNA matches it firmly. Clone size is stated in some rows and not others, as once, few, many or a class when expanded.

CDR3 DNA	CDR3 protein	V gene	J gene	clone size	D gene
TGCGCCAGCAGCCAAAGGACAGGCTCCTCTGGAAACACCATATATTTT	CASSQRTGSSGNTIYF	TRBV4-1	TRBJ1-3	.	TRBD1
TGTGCCAGCAGTGCCTCAGGGGGCACTGAAGCTTTCTTT	CASSASGGTEAFF	TRBV6-1	TRBJ1-1	.	TRBD1
TGTGCCAGCAGCTTAGCGGGCGGGGGGGGCTACAATGAGCAGTTCTTC	CASSLAGGGGYNEQFF	TRBV7-2	TRBJ2-1	.	TRBD2
TGCGCCAGCAGCTTACAGGGCGCTCAGACCCAGTACTTC	CASSLQGAQTQYF	TRBV5-1	TRBJ2-5	.	.
TGTGCCAGCAGTCAGGACCGGGACAGGGCTTATGGCTACACCTTC	CASSQDRDRAYGYTF	TRBV6-5	TRBJ1-2	.	TRBD1
TGTGCCAGCAGCCCGACAGGGCCCATGCAGCCCCAGCATTTT	CASSPTGPMQPQHF	TRBV11-1	TRBJ1-5	.	TRBD1
TGTGCCAGCAGCTTAGGGAGGACAGTGCAGAACACTGAAGCTTTCTTT	CASSLGRTVQNTEAFF	TRBV7-2	TRBJ1-1	.	.
TGTGCCACCAGCAGAGATTGGGGGGGTGATGAAAAACTGTTTTTT	CATSRDWGGDEKLFF	TRBV15	TRBJ1-4	.	.
TGTGCCAGCAGCTTAAACGGAGTCGCCTACAATGAGCAGTTCTTC	CASSLNGVAYNEQFF	TRBV11-3	TRBJ2-1	few	.
TGTGCCTGGAGTGCCGGATCACAGGGGATTCAGCCCCAGCATTTT	CAWSAGSQGIQPQHF	TRBV30	TRBJ1-5	.	TRBD1
TGTGCCAGCAGCTCCGGACTAGCCGTGGGTGAGCAGTTCTTC	CASSSGLAVGEQFF	TRBV6-5	TRBJ2-1	once	TRBD2
TGTGCCAGCAGCCCCGGTGGCGGGCTGGGGGCGACCCAGTACTTC	CASSPGGGLGATQYF	TRBV9	TRBJ2-5	.	.
TGTGCCAGCAGCACCGAACAGGGGTATGAGCAGTTCTTC	CASSTEQGYEQFF	TRBV6-1	TRBJ2-1	.	TRBD1
TGTGCCAGTAGTTTCTCGGGGGTGAACAATCAGCCCCAGCATTTT	CASSFSGVNNQPQHF	TRBV19	TRBJ1-5	once	.